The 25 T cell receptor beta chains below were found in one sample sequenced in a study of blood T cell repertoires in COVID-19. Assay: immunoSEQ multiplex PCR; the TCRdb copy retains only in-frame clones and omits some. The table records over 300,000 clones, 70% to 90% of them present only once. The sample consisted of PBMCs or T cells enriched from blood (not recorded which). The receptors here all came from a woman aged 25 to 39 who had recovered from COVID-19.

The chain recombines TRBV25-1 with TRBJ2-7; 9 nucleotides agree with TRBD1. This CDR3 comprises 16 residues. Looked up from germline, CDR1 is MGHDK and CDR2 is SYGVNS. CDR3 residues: CASQSDGDRANYEQYF. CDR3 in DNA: TGTGCGTCGCAGTCTGACGGGGACAGGGCTAACTACGAGCAGTACTTC.

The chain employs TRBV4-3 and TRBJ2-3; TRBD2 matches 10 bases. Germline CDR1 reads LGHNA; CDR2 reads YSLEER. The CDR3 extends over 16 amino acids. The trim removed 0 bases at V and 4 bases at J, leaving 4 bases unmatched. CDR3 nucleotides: TGCGCCAGCAGCCAAGAGGCTAGCGGGGGATCAGATACGCAGTATTTT. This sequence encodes CASSQEASGGSDTQYF.

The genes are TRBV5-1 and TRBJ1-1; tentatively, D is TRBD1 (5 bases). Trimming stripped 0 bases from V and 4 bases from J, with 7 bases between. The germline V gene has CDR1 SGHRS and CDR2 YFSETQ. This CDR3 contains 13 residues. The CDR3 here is CASSLAGATEAFF. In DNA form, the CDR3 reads TGCGCCAGCAGCTTGGCTGGGGCCACTGAAGCTTTCTTT. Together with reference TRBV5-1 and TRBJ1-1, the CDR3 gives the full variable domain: KAGVTQTPRYLIKTRGQQVTLSCSPISGHRSVSWYQQTPGQGLQFLFEYFSETQRNKGNFPGRFSGRQFSNSRSEMNVSTLELGDSALYLCASSLAGATEAFFGQGTRLTVV.

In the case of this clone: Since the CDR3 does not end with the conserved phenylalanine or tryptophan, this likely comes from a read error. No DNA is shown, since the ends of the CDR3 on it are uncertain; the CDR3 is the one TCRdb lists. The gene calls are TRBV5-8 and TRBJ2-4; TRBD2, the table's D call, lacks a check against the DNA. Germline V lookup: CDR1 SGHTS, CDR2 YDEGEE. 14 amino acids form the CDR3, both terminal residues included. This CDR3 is CASSSEATRALRGL.

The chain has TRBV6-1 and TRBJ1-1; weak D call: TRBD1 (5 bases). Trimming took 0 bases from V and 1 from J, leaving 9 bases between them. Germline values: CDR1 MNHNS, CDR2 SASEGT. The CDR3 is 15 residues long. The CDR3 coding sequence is TGTGCCAGCAGTGAAGCCCCGACAGAGAACACTGAAGCTTTCTTT. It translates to CASSEAPTENTEAFF.

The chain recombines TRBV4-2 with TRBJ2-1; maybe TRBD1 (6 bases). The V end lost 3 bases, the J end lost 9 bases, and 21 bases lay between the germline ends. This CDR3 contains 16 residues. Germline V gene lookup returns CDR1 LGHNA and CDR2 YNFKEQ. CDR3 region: CASSHPTRTLGGEQFF. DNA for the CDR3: TGTGCCAGCAGCCACCCCACGAGGACTTTAGGGGGTGAGCAGTTCTTC.

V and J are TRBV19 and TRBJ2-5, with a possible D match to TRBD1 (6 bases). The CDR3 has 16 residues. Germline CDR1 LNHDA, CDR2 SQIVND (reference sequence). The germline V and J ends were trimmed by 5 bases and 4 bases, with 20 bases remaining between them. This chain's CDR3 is CASSVLGAGEGETQYF. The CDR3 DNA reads TGTGCCAGTAGTGTATTGGGGGCAGGGGAAGGAGAGACCCAGTACTTC.

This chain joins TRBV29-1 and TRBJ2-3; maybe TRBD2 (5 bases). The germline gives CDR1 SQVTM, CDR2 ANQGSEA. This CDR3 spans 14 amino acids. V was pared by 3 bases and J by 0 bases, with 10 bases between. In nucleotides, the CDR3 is TGCAGCGTTGACGGGGTCCGTAGCACAGATACGCAGTATTTT. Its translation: CSVDGVRSTDTQYF.

This CDR3 reads CATNQERASMGLATNEKLFF. The DNA for the CDR3 is TGTGCCACGAACCAAGAGAGGGCCTCAATGGGACTTGCAACTAATGAAAAACTGTTTTTT. The J gene is TRBJ1-4, the V gene TRBV15; possible D gene TRBD1, 5 bases. The germline V gene encodes CDR1 LNHNV and CDR2 YYDKDF (reference sequence). The CDR3 runs to 20 residues. Trimming shortened V by 9 bases and J by 0 bases, and 29 bases separated the two germline ends.

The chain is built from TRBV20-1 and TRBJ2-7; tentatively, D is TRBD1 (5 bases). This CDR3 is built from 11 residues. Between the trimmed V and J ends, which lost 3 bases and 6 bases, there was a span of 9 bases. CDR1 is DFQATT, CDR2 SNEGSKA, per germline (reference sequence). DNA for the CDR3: TGCAGTGCTAGTCAGGGCCCCGAGCAGTACTTC. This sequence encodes CSASQGPEQYF.

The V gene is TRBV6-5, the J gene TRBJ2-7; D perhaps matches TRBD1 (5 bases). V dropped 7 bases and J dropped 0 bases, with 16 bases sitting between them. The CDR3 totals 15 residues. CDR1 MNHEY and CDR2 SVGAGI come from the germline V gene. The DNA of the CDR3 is TGTGCCAGCAACAGACAGAAAATGAGCTCCTACGAGCAGTACTTC. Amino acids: CASNRQKMSSYEQYF.

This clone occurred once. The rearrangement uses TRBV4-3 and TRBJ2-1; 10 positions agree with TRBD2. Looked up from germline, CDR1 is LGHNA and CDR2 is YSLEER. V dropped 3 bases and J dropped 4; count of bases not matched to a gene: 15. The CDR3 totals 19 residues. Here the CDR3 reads CASSQTVAGGLSGYNEQFF. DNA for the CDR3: TGCGCCAGCAGCCAGACAGTAGCGGGGGGCCTTTCTGGGTACAATGAGCAGTTCTTC.

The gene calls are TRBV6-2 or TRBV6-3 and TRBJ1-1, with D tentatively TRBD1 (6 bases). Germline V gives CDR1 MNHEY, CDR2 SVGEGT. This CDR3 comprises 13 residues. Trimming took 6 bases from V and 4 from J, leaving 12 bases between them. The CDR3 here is CASSRGGITEAFF. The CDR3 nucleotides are TGTGCCAGCAGCCGGGGGGGCATCACTGAAGCTTTCTTT.

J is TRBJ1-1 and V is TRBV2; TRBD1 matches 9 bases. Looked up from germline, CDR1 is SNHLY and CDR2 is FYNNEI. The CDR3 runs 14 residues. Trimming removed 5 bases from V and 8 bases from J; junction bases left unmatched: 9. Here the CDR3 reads CASSPTGGRMEAFF. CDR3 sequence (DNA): TGTGCCAGCAGTCCGACAGGGGGTAGGATGGAAGCTTTCTTT.

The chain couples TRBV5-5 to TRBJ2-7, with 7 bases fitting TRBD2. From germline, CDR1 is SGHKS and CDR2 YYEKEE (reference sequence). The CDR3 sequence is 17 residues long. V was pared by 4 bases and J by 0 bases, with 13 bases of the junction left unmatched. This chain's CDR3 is CASSPRASGASSYEQYF. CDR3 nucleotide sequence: TGTGCCAGCAGCCCCCGGGCGAGCGGGGCAAGCTCCTACGAGCAGTACTTC.

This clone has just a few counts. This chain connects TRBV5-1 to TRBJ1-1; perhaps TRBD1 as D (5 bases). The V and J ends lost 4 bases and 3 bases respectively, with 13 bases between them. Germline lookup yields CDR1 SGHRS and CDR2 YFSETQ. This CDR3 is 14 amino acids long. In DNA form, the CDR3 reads TGCGCCAGCAGCGACGGGGGTTCTTACACTGAAGCTTTCTTT. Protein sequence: CASSDGGSYTEAFF.

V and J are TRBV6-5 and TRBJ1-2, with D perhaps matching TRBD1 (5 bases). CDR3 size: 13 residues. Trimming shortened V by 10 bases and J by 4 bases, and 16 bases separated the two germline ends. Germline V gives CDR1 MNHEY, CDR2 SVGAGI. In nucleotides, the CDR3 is TGTGCCACCTCACCGACAGCGTTCTATGGCTACACCTTC. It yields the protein CATSPTAFYGYTF.

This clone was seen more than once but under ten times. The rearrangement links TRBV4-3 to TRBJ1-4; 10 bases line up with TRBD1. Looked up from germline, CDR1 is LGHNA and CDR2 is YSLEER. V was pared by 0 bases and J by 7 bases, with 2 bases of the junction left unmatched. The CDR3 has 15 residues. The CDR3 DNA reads TGCGCCAGCAGCCAAGAGGGACAGGGGATTGAAAAACTGTTTTTT. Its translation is CASSQEGQGIEKLFF.

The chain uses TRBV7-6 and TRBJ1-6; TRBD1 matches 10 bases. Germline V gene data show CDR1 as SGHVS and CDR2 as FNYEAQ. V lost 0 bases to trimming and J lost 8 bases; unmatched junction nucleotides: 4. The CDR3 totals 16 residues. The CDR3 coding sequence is TGTGCCAGCAGCTTAGCGAGAGGGACAGGGGATTCACCCCTCCACTTT. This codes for CASSLARGTGDSPLHF.

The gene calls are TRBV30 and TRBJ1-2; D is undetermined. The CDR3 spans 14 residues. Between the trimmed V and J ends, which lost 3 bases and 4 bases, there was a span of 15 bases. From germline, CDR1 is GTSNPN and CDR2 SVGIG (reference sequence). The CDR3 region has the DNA TGTGCCTGGAGCCCGGGTCCCGAGGGCTATGGCTACACCTTC. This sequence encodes CAWSPGPEGYGYTF.

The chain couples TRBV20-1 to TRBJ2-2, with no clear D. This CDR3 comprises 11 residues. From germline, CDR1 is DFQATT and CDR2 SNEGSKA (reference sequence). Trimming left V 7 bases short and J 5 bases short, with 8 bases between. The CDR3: CSVRGTGELFF. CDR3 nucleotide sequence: TGCAGTGTCCGCGGTACCGGGGAGCTGTTTTTT.

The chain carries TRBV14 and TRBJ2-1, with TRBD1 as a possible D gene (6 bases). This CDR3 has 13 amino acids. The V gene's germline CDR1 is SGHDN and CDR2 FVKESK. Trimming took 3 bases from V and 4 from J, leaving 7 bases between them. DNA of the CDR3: TGTGCCAGCAGCCAGGACAGATACAATGAGCAGTTCTTC. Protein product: CASSQDRYNEQFF.

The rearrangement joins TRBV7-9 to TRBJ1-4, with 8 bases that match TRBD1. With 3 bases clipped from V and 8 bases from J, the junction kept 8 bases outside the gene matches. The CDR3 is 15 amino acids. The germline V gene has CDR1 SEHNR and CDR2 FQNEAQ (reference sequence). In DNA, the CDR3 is TGTGCCAGCAGCTTCGGGGCCAGGGGGCCCGAAAAACTGTTTTTT. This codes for CASSFGARGPEKLFF.

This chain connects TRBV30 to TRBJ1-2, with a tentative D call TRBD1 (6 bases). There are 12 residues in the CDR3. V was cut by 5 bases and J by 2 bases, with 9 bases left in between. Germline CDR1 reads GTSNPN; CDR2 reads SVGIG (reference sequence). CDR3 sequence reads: CAWADRNYGYTF. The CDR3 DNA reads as TGTGCCTGGGCGGACAGAAACTATGGCTACACCTTC.

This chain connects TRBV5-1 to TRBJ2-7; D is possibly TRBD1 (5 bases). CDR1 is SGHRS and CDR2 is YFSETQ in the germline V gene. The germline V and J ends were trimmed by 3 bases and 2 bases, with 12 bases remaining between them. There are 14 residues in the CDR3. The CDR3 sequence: CASSSGSGPYEQYF. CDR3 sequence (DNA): TGCGCCAGCAGCTCAGGGTCAGGGCCCTACGAGCAGTACTTC.